The source of this TCR beta chain is a study of OX40 agonist ivuxolimab in advanced cancers. Study context: Intravenous ivuxolimab at 0.01 to 10 mg/kg was given to patients every 2 weeks. Findings of the study overall: Relative to CD4+, CD8+ T cells held more expanded clones on average. Researchers did not determine the expanded peripheral T cells' antigen specificity. Clonal expansion from baseline to week 6 occurred in both CD4+ and CD8+ T cells.

Of note for this clone: The antigen remains undetermined.

The method was immunoSEQ multiplex PCR; TCRdb's version includes in-frame clones alone and lacks a portion of them. The sample carries tens of thousands of clones, roughly 86% recorded once. CDR1 and CDR2 (germline): SEHNR, FQNEAQ (reference sequence). The CDR3 loop spans 12 amino acids. V lost 1 base and J lost 5, with 5 bases in between. Sequencing was performed on CD4+ or CD8+ T cells sorted from blood, taken in a trial of the OX40 agonist ivuxolimab. The TCR sequence derives from an adult with an advanced solid tumor such as melanoma, head and neck, liver or kidney cancer. The rearrangement joins TRBV7-9 to TRBJ2-5; D remains unclear. The CDR3, as DNA: TGTGCCAGCAGCTTAGGCTCTGAGACCCAGTACTTC. This sequence encodes CASSLGSETQYF.